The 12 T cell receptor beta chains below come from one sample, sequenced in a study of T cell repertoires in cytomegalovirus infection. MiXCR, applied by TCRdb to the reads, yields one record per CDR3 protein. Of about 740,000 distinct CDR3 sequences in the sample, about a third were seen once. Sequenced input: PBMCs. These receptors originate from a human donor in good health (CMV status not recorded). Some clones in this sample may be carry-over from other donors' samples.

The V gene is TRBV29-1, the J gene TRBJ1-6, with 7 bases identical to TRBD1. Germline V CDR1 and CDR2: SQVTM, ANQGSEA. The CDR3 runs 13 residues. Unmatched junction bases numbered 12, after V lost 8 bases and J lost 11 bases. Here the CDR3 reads CSLEERQGAPLHF. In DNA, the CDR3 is TGCAGCTTGGAGGAACGACAGGGTGCACCCCTCCACTTT.

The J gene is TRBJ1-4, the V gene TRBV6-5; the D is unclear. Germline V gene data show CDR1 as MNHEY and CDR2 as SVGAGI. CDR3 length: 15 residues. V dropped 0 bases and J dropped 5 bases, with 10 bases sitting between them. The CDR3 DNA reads TGTGCCAGCAGTTACTCCCACGGGCCGAATGAAAAACTGTTTTTT. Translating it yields CASSYSHGPNEKLFF.

CDR3 coding DNA: TGTGCCAGCAGTTTCCAAACCGTCGGTGGTCAGCCCCAGCATTTT. It encodes CASSFQTVGGQPQHF. The chain combines TRBV28 with TRBJ1-5; D is uncertain. This CDR3 contains 15 residues. The V gene's germline CDR1 is MDHEN and CDR2 SYDVKM. V dropped 3 bases and J dropped 6 bases, with 15 bases sitting between them.

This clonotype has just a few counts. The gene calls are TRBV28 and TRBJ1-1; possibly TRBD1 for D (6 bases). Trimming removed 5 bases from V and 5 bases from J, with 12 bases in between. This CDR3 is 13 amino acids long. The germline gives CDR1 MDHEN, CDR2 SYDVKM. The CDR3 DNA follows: TGTGCCAGCAGTGGGGGGCGGGTTACTGAAGCTTTCTTT. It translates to CASSGGRVTEAFF.

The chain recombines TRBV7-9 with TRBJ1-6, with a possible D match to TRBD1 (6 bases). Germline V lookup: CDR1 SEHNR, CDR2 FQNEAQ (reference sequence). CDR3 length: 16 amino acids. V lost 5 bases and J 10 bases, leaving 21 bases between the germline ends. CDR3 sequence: CASSHSGGLSGSPLHF. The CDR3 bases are TGTGCCAGCAGCCATTCTGGGGGGCTGAGTGGCTCACCCCTCCACTTT.

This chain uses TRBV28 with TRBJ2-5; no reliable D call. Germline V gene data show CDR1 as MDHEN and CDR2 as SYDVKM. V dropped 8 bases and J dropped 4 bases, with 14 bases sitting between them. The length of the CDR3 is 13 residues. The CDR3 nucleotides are TGTGCCAGCTATTCTTTAGGGATAGAGACCCAGTACTTC. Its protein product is CASYSLGIETQYF.

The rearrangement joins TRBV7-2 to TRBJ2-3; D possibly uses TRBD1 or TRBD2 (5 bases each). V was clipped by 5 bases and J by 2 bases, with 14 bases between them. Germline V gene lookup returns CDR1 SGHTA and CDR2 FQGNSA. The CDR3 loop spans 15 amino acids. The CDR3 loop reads CASSQLGRDTDTQYF. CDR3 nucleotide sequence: TGTGCCAGCAGCCAACTGGGACGGGACACAGATACGCAGTATTTT.

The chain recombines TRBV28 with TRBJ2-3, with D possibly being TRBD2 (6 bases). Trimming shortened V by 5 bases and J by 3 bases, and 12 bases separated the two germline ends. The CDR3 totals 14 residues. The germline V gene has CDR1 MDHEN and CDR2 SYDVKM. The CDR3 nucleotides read TGTGCCAGCAGTATGGCGGGATCTACAGATACGCAGTATTTT. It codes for CASSMAGSTDTQYF. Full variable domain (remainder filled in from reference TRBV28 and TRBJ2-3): DVKVTQSSRYLVKRTGEKVFLECVQDMDHENMFWYRQDPGLGLRLIYFSYDVKMKEKGDIPEGYSVSREKKERFSLILESASTNQTSMYLCASSMAGSTDTQYFGPGTRLTVL.

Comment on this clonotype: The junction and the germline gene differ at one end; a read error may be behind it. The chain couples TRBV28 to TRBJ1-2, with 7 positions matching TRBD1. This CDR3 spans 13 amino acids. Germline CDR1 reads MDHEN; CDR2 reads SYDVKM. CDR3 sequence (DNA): TGTTCCAGCAGGACAGGTGATTCCACTTGCAAAACCTTC. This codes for CSSRTGDSTCKTF.

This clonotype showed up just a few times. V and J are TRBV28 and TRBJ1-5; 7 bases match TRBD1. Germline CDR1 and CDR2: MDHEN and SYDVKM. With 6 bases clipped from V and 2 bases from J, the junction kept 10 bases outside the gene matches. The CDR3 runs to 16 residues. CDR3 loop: CASSPRGQGGNQPQHF. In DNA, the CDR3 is TGTGCCAGCAGCCCAAGGGGGCAGGGAGGCAATCAGCCCCAGCATTTT.

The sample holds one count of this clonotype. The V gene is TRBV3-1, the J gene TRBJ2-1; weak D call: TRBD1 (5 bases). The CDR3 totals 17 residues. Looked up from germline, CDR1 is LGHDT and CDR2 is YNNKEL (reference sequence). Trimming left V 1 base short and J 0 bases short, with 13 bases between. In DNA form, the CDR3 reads TGTGCCAGCAGCCAAGCAAGGGGAACCCGCTCCTACAATGAGCAGTTCTTC. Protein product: CASSQARGTRSYNEQFF.

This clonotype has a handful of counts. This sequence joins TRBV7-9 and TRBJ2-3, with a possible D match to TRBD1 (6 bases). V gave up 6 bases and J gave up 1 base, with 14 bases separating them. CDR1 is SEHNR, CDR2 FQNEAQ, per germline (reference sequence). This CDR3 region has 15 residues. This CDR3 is CASSYQTGGTDTQYF. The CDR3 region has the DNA TGTGCCAGCAGTTACCAGACAGGAGGCACAGATACGCAGTATTTT.